These 32 T cell receptor beta chains share one sample of origin, sequenced in a study of blood T cell repertoires in COVID-19. Profiled with immunoSEQ multiplex PCR; TCRdb holds only in-frame clones, not every one. The table records some 250,000 clones, 70% to 90% of them present only once. Sample: PBMCs or T cells enriched from blood (not recorded which). All receptors derive from a woman aged 45-60 years who had recovered from COVID-19.

This chain joins TRBV28 and TRBJ2-7; no clear D. Looked up from germline, CDR1 is MDHEN and CDR2 is SYDVKM. Trimming took 3 bases from V and 5 from J, leaving 17 bases between them. The CDR3 loop spans 15 amino acids. The chain's CDR3 is CASSLVSIDSHEQYF. The CDR3 nucleotides are TGTGCCAGCAGTTTGGTATCGATCGATAGCCACGAGCAGTACTTC.

The chain carries TRBV6-5 and TRBJ2-1; possibly TRBD1 for D (6 bases). Germline loops: CDR1 MNHEY, CDR2 SVGAGI. The V and J ends lost 6 bases and 7 bases respectively, with 13 bases between them. CDR3 length: 13 amino acids. The DNA of the CDR3 is TGTGCCAGCAGCATTACAGGGTGGAATGAGCAGTTCTTC. Residues: CASSITGWNEQFF.

The J gene is TRBJ2-1, the V gene TRBV28; D gene ambiguous. There are 15 residues in the CDR3. The germline CDR1 and CDR2 sequences are MDHEN and SYDVKM. V was trimmed by 7 bases and J by 0 bases, leaving 13 bases between them. CDR3 region: CASTPQTPSYNEQFF. CDR3 bases: TGTGCCAGCACCCCTCAGACACCCTCCTACAATGAGCAGTTCTTC. Variable domain in full (rest from reference TRBV28 and TRBJ2-1): DVKVTQSSRYLVKRTGEKVFLECVQDMDHENMFWYRQDPGLGLRLIYFSYDVKMKEKGDIPEGYSVSREKKERFSLILESASTNQTSMYLCASTPQTPSYNEQFFGPGTRLTVL.

This rearrangement joins TRBV27 to TRBJ2-1; 11 bases match TRBD2. V was pared by 7 bases and J by 2 bases, with 7 bases of the junction left unmatched. There are 16 residues in the CDR3. Per germline, CDR1 MNHEY and CDR2 SMNVEV (reference sequence). CDR3 protein: CASNTYSGRAYNEQFF. The CDR3 nucleotides are TGTGCCAGCAATACCTATAGCGGGAGGGCCTACAATGAGCAGTTCTTC.

The chain uses TRBV19 and TRBJ2-1; 10 nucleotides match TRBD1. This CDR3 spans 16 amino acids. J was trimmed by 5 bases and V by 4 bases; bases with no gene match: 8. Germline V gene sequence: CDR1 LNHDA, CDR2 SQIVND (reference sequence). In nucleotides, the CDR3 is TGTGCCAGTAGTAGAAACCCGGGACAGGGGAACAATGAGCAGTTCTTC. It specifies CASSRNPGQGNNEQFF.

The chain employs TRBV6-5 and TRBJ1-3; D call uncertain. This CDR3 has 16 residues. Looked up from germline, CDR1 is MNHEY and CDR2 is SVGAGI. The V gene lost 4 bases and the J gene lost 0 bases, with 13 bases spanning the gap. The CDR3 region has the DNA TGTGCCAGCAGTTTTGCAGTCATCGTCTCTGGAAACACCATATATTTT. Encoded protein: CASSFAVIVSGNTIYF.

The V and J genes are TRBV5-1 and TRBJ1-1; D is ambiguous. V lost 2 bases and J 5 bases, leaving 10 bases between the germline ends. In germline, CDR1 is SGHRS, CDR2 YFSETQ. The CDR3 spans 13 residues. CDR3 DNA: TGCGCCAGCAGCTTTGAGGGAAGGACTGAAGCTTTCTTT. Its translation: CASSFEGRTEAFF.

The V gene is TRBV28, the J gene TRBJ1-3; D gene ambiguous. This CDR3 is 15 amino acids long. The V gene's germline CDR1 is MDHEN and CDR2 SYDVKM. Trimming took 2 bases from V and 0 from J, leaving 8 bases between them. The CDR3 region has the DNA TGTGCCAGCAGTTTAAATGTCCTCTCTGGAAACACCATATATTTT. This gives the protein CASSLNVLSGNTIYF.

The rearrangement uses TRBV4-2 and TRBJ2-3; D gene uncertain. Germline V gene data show CDR1 as LGHNA and CDR2 as YNFKEQ. V lost 1 base to trimming and J lost 1 base, with 18 bases between them. CDR3 length equals 18 residues. The DNA of the CDR3 is TGTGCCAGCAGCCAAGTAGCTGGCCGGCCCGGAGGCACAGATACGCAGTATTTT. Translation gives CASSQVAGRPGGTDTQYF.

The V and J genes are TRBV5-1 and TRBJ1-1; 10 bases match TRBD1. Germline CDR1 SGHRS, CDR2 YFSETQ. V lost 6 bases, J lost 6 bases, and 14 bases stayed unmatched. This CDR3 is 16 amino acids long. DNA for the CDR3: TGCGCCAGCACCCCAAACCCGGGGACAGGGGCTTCTGAAGCTTTCTTT. It codes for CASTPNPGTGASEAFF.

The V call is TRBV12-3 or TRBV12-4, the J call TRBJ2-3; TRBD2 might be the D (5 bases). This CDR3 comprises 12 residues. Trimming stripped 7 bases from V and 2 bases from J, with 7 bases between. As DNA, the CDR3 is TGTGCCAGCACCCGGGACACAGATACGCAGTATTTT. Residues: CASTRDTDTQYF.

V usage is TRBV9 and J usage is TRBJ1-5; 8 bases are a match to TRBD1. Germline trimming cut 4 bases from V and 4 bases from J; bases unmatched to any gene: 7. CDR1 is SGDLS, CDR2 YYNGEE, per germline. The CDR3 is 15 residues long. This CDR3 is CASSLGQGPNQPQHF. The CDR3 DNA follows: TGTGCCAGCAGCCTAGGACAGGGACCAAATCAGCCCCAGCATTTT.

Only one count was recorded for this clone. The V gene is TRBV3-1 (or the pseudogene TRBV3-2), the J gene TRBJ2-7; TRBD2 is a possible D gene (6 bases). Trimming cost V 4 bases and J 9 bases, with 16 bases left between them. CDR1 and CDR2 from the germline V gene are LGHDT and YNNKEL (reference sequence). The CDR3 is made up of 13 amino acids. The CDR3 is CASSPGLQGRQYF. CDR3 in DNA: TGTGCCAGCAGCCCGGGACTTCAAGGTCGGCAGTACTTC.

The V call is TRBV7-9, the J call TRBJ2-6; 10 positions agree with TRBD1. The CDR3 covers 16 residues. The V gene end was trimmed by 6 bases and the J gene end by 7 bases; junction bases not matched to a gene: 9. Germline V lookup: CDR1 SEHNR, CDR2 FQNEAQ (reference sequence). CDR3 sequence reads: CASSPTGTGDANVLTF. The DNA of the CDR3 is TGTGCCAGCAGTCCCACCGGGACAGGGGACGCCAACGTCCTGACTTTC.

This clone was counted a few times. The chain carries TRBV9 and TRBJ2-3; 9 bases match TRBD2. Germline V gene data show CDR1 as SGDLS and CDR2 as YYNGEE. The length of the CDR3 is 17 residues. V lost 0 bases, J lost 6 bases, and 11 bases stayed unmatched. CDR3 DNA: TGTGCCAGCAGCGTAGGGGCTAGCGGGGTTCAAGGGGATACGCAGTATTTT. Protein sequence: CASSVGASGVQGDTQYF.

The chain is built from TRBV9 and TRBJ2-7, with a weak D call TRBD1 (5 bases). Germline V CDR1 and CDR2: SGDLS, YYNGEE. The V end lost 0 bases, the J end lost 4 bases, and 8 bases lay between the germline ends. The CDR3 is 13 residues long. The CDR3 nucleotides read TGTGCCAGCAGCGTAGCCCCAGGGTACGAGCAGTACTTC. Its protein is CASSVAPGYEQYF. The full variable domain, rest sourced from reference TRBV9 and TRBJ2-7, is DSGVTQTPKHLITATGQRVTLRCSPRSGDLSVYWYQQSLDQGLQFLIQYYNGEERAKGNILERFSAQQFPDLHSELNLSSLELGDSALYFCASSVAPGYEQYFGPGTRLTVT.

The chain couples TRBV19 to TRBJ2-6; unclear D gene. The CDR3 runs 16 residues. Germline values: CDR1 LNHDA, CDR2 SQIVND (reference sequence). Trimming left V 5 bases short and J 5 bases short, with 16 bases between. CDR3 in amino acids: CASSSTEYLWANVLTF. The CDR3, as DNA: TGTGCCAGTAGTTCAACAGAGTATCTCTGGGCCAACGTCCTGACTTTC.

This rearrangement joins TRBV7-2 to TRBJ2-1; 8 bases are shared with TRBD1. Germline V gives CDR1 SGHTA, CDR2 FQGNSA. V was pared by 5 bases and J by 1 base, with 4 bases of the junction left unmatched. The CDR3 has 15 amino acids. The CDR3 coding sequence is TGTGCCAGCAGCGTCCGGGACAGGTCCTACAATGAGCAGTTCTTC. Translated, it gives CASSVRDRSYNEQFF.

This clone was counted a single time. This chain links TRBV7-8 with TRBJ1-5; D possibly corresponds to TRBD1 (5 bases). This CDR3 spans 15 amino acids. Germline assignment: CDR1 SGHVS and CDR2 FQNEAQ. The V end was cut by 1 base, the J end by 4 bases, with 11 bases between. CDR3 loop: CASSLDRGLNQPQHF. The CDR3 DNA reads TGTGCCAGCAGCTTAGATAGGGGACTAAATCAGCCCCAGCATTTT.

The J gene is TRBJ2-3, the V gene TRBV27, with 8 bases matching TRBD2. The J segment lost 1 base and the V segment lost 6 bases, leaving 6 bases of the junction unmatched. This CDR3 comprises 15 residues. Germline V gene lookup returns CDR1 MNHEY and CDR2 SMNVEV (reference sequence). CDR3 nucleotide sequence: TGTGCCAGCAGAAGACTAGCGCTCGGCACAGATACGCAGTATTTT. Translation: CASRRLALGTDTQYF.

The V and J genes are TRBV24-1 and TRBJ2-7; weak D call: TRBD1 (6 bases). V was shortened by 1 base and J by 0 bases, with 9 bases between the two germline ends. Germline loops: CDR1 KGHDR, CDR2 SFDVKD. The CDR3 totals 15 residues. CDR3 region: CATSDFTGSSYEQYF. The DNA of the CDR3 is TGTGCCACCAGTGATTTCACAGGGAGCTCCTACGAGCAGTACTTC.

This rearrangement joins TRBV19 to TRBJ1-1; TRBD1 is a possible D gene (5 bases). The germline V and J ends were trimmed by 7 bases and 5 bases, with 23 bases remaining between them. The length of the CDR3 is 16 residues. Germline V gene lookup returns CDR1 LNHDA and CDR2 SQIVND (reference sequence). CDR3 coding DNA: TGTGCCAGTAATCCTCGGGGCGTCGCCGGAGGGACTGAAGCTTTCTTT. Translated, it gives CASNPRGVAGGTEAFF.

The chain links TRBV28 to TRBJ1-5, with a possible D match to TRBD1 (5 bases). Trimming took off 4 bases at V and 7 bases at J, with 17 bases between the two ends. Germline CDR1 and CDR2: MDHEN and SYDVKM. This CDR3 is 15 amino acids long. The CDR3 DNA reads as TGTGCCAGCAGTTCCGTTCAGGGCTTAGGACAGCCCCAGCATTTT. Its translation: CASSSVQGLGQPQHF. The complete variable domain, with remaining parts taken from reference TRBV28 and TRBJ1-5, reads DVKVTQSSRYLVKRTGEKVFLECVQDMDHENMFWYRQDPGLGLRLIYFSYDVKMKEKGDIPEGYSVSREKKERFSLILESASTNQTSMYLCASSSVQGLGQPQHFGDGTRLSIL.

The J gene is TRBJ2-6, the V gene TRBV3-1 (or the pseudogene TRBV3-2), with TRBD2 identical over 7 bases. This CDR3 has 17 residues. Germline V gene sequence: CDR1 LGHDT, CDR2 YNNKEL (reference sequence). The ends lost 4 bases at V and 0 bases at J; junction bases unmatched: 6. The CDR3: CASSPGGTRSGANVLTF. DNA for the CDR3: TGTGCCAGCAGCCCCGGGGGGACCCGCTCTGGGGCCAACGTCCTGACTTTC.

This rearrangement joins TRBV6-5 to TRBJ2-7; D is possibly TRBD1 (6 bases). The CDR3 contains 15 residues. V gave up 5 bases and J gave up 1 base, with 15 bases separating them. CDR1 and CDR2 (germline): MNHEY, SVGAGI. The CDR3 spells CASSLLVGGSYEQYF. CDR3 coding DNA: TGTGCCAGCAGTCTTCTAGTAGGGGGTTCCTACGAGCAGTACTTC.

The gene calls are TRBV19 and TRBJ2-1; 9 bases are shared with TRBD2. The germline gives CDR1 LNHDA, CDR2 SQIVND (reference sequence). With 3 bases clipped from V and 5 bases from J, the junction kept 5 bases outside the gene matches. The CDR3 spans 15 residues. The CDR3: CASSILAGENNEQFF. The CDR3 bases are TGTGCCAGTAGTATTTTAGCGGGAGAGAACAATGAGCAGTTCTTC.

The rearrangement links TRBV19 to TRBJ2-7; 10 bases are shared with TRBD1. The CDR3 sequence is 15 residues long. V lost 4 bases and J lost 6; bases outside the gene matches: 9. CDR1 LNHDA and CDR2 SQIVND come from the germline V gene (reference sequence). The CDR3 region has the DNA TGTGCCAGTAGTACAACCGGGACAGGGGTCAGCGAGCAGTACTTC. It is translated as CASSTTGTGVSEQYF.

The rearrangement uses TRBV29-1 and TRBJ1-1; D ambiguous. V shed 4 bases and J shed 4 bases, with 16 bases lying between them. Germline lookup yields CDR1 SQVTM and CDR2 ANQGSEA. The CDR3 is 14 amino acids. The CDR3 reads CSVGTKHSSTEAFF. In DNA, the CDR3 is TGCAGCGTTGGCACAAAGCACAGTTCCACTGAAGCTTTCTTT.

CDR3 in DNA: TGTGCCAGCAGCTCTGAGATTGACAGGGGGCACGGAAACACCATATATTTT. Its translation is CASSSEIDRGHGNTIYF. This sequence joins TRBV7-2 and TRBJ1-3; 10 nucleotides align to TRBD1. Germline V gene lookup returns CDR1 SGHTA and CDR2 FQGNSA. The CDR3 runs 17 residues. The V and J ends lost 4 bases and 4 bases, in that order; junction bases with no gene match: 10.

This sequence joins TRBV2 and TRBJ1-1; D not resolved. Trimming cost V 2 bases and J 0 bases, with 7 bases left between them. This CDR3 is 14 amino acids long. Germline CDR1 SNHLY, CDR2 FYNNEI. The chain's CDR3 is CASSEKSLNTEAFF. In DNA, the CDR3 is TGTGCCAGCAGTGAAAAGAGCTTGAACACTGAAGCTTTCTTT.

This chain joins TRBV29-1 and TRBJ1-2; TRBD1 matches at 7 bases. Germline V gene sequence: CDR1 SQVTM, CDR2 ANQGSEA. This CDR3 has 14 amino acids. V trimming: 6 bases; J trimming: 5 bases; junction bases outside the gene matches: 12. The CDR3 DNA reads TGCAGCGTCGAACATTCAGGGGGATCGTATGGCTACACCTTC. Its translation: CSVEHSGGSYGYTF.

This chain links TRBV9 with TRBJ2-7; possibly TRBD2 for D (6 bases). CDR3 length equals 16 residues. CDR1 is SGDLS and CDR2 is YYNGEE in the germline V gene. The V end lost 0 bases, the J end lost 2 bases, and 15 bases lay between the germline ends. CDR3 DNA: TGTGCCAGCAGCGTAGGCTCGTGGGTAGCGGCCTACGAGCAGTACTTC. It encodes CASSVGSWVAAYEQYF.